This T cell receptor (beta chain) was recorded in a study of response to subunit inactivated influenza vaccine. TCRdb passed the RT-PCR reads through MiXCR, listing each CDR3 protein once. The top ten clones hold roughly 10% of a sample with around 540,000 distinct CDR3 sequences, approximately 10% of them seen once. There are a few counts of this clonotype. The antigen is not known. General study findings and limits: Researchers suggested that each seasonal influenza vaccination recruits few new T cells.

The sequence came from a man aged 45-65 years who received an inactivated influenza vaccine. The sample here was PBMCs from blood, taken on the day of vaccination.

CDR3 loop: CASSSNDGVGTEAFF. The CDR3 DNA reads as TGTGCCAGCAGCTCAAATGATGGGGTGGGCACTGAAGCTTTCTTT. The V call is TRBV4-2, the J call TRBJ1-1; D is unresolved. Germline CDR1 is LGHNA and CDR2 is YNFKEQ. The V and J ends lost 5 bases and 4 bases respectively, with 17 bases between them. The CDR3 has 15 amino acids.